The 9 T cell receptor beta chains below were found in one sample sequenced in a study of T-cell memory formation after mild COVID-19. A single record per CDR3 protein comes from TCRdb applying MiXCR to the 5' RACE reads. The sample records about 310,000 distinct CDR3 sequences, 15% to 20% being singletons. Sequencing was carried out using PBMCs or a T cell subset sorted from them (not recorded which). The receptor set was obtained from a man aged 18 to 30 who had mild COVID-19 (a few samples of this study predate the infection). Cell type and time point are not known.

The chain couples TRBV12-3 or TRBV12-4 to TRBJ1-1; no definite D call. This CDR3 contains 14 residues. Trimming took 6 bases from V and 0 from J, leaving 11 bases between them. CDR3 amino acids: CASRFQALNTEAFF. CDR3 bases: TGTGCCAGCAGATTTCAGGCGCTGAACACTGAAGCTTTCTTT.

The chain joins TRBV4-1 to TRBJ2-2; 11 nucleotides match TRBD1. This CDR3 has 18 residues. V was pared by 4 bases and J by 0 bases, with 7 bases of the junction left unmatched. In germline, CDR1 is MGHRA, CDR2 YSYEKL. The CDR3 protein is CASSLLGTGGPNTGELFF. DNA of the CDR3: TGCGCCAGCAGCCTCTTAGGGACAGGGGGGCCGAACACCGGGGAGCTGTTTTTT.

This clonotype has a handful of counts. The chain employs TRBV5-1 and TRBJ2-3, with a tentative D call TRBD1 (5 bases). With 2 bases removed from V and 1 base from J, the gap between germline ends came to 8 bases. Per the germline V gene, CDR1 is SGHRS and CDR2 is YFSETQ. The CDR3 sequence is 14 residues long. CDR3 in amino acids: CASSFLRGTDTQYF. CDR3 bases: TGCGCCAGCAGCTTTCTCAGGGGCACAGATACGCAGTATTTT.

This clonotype has only a few counts. V gene TRBV5-1 combines with J gene TRBJ2-7; no reliable D call. The CDR3 runs 15 residues. The V end was cut by 0 bases, the J end by 1 base, with 11 bases between. Germline V CDR1 and CDR2: SGHRS, YFSETQ. The CDR3 is CASSLDLLGSYEQYF. The CDR3 DNA reads TGCGCCAGCAGCTTGGATCTCTTGGGGTCCTACGAGCAGTACTTC.

The CDR3 region has the DNA TGCGCCAGCAGCTTGGACGGTCTCTCCTACGAGCAGTACTTC. It codes for CASSLDGLSYEQYF. This chain uses TRBV5-1 with TRBJ2-7; D is unresolved. This CDR3 has 14 amino acids. V lost 0 bases and J 0 bases, leaving 7 bases between the germline ends. Germline CDR1 SGHRS, CDR2 YFSETQ.

This chain uses TRBV20-1 with TRBJ1-3; D gene unclear. Trimming cost V 1 base and J 0 bases, with 7 bases left between them. Germline V gives CDR1 DFQATT, CDR2 SNEGSKA (reference sequence). The CDR3 consists of 14 residues. Here the CDR3 reads CSARAFSSGNTIYF. Written as DNA, the CDR3 is TGCAGTGCTAGAGCCTTTAGCTCTGGAAACACCATATATTTT.

The table lists this clonotype with many counts. This chain joins TRBV7-2 and TRBJ2-1; D unresolved. The CDR3 extends over 13 amino acids. Germline CDR1 reads SGHTA; CDR2 reads FQGNSA. V lost 1 base and J 9 bases, leaving 10 bases between the germline ends. CDR3 coding DNA: TGTGCCAGCAGCTTAGGTAGGTTGGCTGAGCAGTTCTTC. Translating gives CASSLGRLAEQFF.

This chain uses TRBV18 with TRBJ1-4, with D hard to call. V was cut by 3 bases and J by 7 bases, with 15 bases left in between. The CDR3 extends over 15 amino acids. CDR1 KGHSH and CDR2 LQKENI come from the germline V gene. CDR3 DNA: TGTGCCAGCTCACCGGGCGGGTTGAATGGTGAAAAACTGTTTTTT. Translation gives CASSPGGLNGEKLFF.

This clonotype was detected a few times. The rearrangement links TRBV7-2 to TRBJ2-7; 13 bases agree with TRBD2. CDR1 SGHTA and CDR2 FQGNSA come from the germline V gene. V trimming: 6 bases; J trimming: 4 bases; junction bases outside the gene matches: 3. The CDR3 sequence is 14 residues long. The CDR3 DNA follows: TGTGCCAGCAGATGGACTAGCGGGGGATACGAGCAGTACTTC. Its protein product is CASRWTSGGYEQYF.